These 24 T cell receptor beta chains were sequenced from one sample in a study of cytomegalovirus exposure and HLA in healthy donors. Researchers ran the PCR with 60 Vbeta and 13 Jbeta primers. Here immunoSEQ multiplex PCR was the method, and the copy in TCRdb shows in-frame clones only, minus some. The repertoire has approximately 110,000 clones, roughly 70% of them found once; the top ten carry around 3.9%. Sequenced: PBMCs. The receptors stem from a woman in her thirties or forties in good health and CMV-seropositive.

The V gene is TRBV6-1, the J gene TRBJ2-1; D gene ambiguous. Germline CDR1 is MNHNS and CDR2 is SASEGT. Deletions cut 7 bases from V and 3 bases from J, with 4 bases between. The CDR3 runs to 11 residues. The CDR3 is CASNIYNEQFF. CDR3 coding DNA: TGTGCCAGCAACATCTACAATGAGCAGTTCTTC.

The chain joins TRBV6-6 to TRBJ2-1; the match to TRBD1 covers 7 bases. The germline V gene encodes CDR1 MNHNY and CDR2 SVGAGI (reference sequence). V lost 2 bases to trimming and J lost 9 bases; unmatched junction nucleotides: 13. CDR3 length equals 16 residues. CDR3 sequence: CASSYPGGDGRSEQFF. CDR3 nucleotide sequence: TGTGCCAGCAGTTACCCAGGGGGAGATGGTCGGTCTGAGCAGTTCTTC.

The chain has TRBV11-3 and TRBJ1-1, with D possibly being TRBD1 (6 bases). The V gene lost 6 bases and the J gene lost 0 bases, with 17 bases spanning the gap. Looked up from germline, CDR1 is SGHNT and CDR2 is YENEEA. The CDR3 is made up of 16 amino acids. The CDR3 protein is CASSWDNYKMNTEAFF. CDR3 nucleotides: TGTGCCAGCAGTTGGGACAATTATAAGATGAACACTGAAGCTTTCTTT.

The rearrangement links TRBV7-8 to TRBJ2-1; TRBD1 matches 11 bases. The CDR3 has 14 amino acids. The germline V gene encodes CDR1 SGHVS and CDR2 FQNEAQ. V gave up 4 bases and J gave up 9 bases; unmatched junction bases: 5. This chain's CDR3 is CASSWDRGSIEQFF. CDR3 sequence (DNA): TGTGCCAGCAGCTGGGACAGGGGGTCGATTGAGCAGTTCTTC.

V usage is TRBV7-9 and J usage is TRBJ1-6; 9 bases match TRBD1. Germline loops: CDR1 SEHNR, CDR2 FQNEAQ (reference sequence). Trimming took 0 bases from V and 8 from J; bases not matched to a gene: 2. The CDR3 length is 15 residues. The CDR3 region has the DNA TGTGCCAGCAGCTTAGCGGGACAGGGTTATTCACCCCTCCACTTT. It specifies CASSLAGQGYSPLHF.

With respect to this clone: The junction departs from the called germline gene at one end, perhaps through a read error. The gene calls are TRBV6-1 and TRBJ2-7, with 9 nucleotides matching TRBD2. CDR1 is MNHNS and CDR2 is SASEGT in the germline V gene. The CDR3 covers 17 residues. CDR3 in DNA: TGTGCCAGCAGTCAAGCGGGAGGCAAGTTCTCTCTGGGCGAGCAGTACTTC. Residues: CASSQAGGKFSLGEQYF.

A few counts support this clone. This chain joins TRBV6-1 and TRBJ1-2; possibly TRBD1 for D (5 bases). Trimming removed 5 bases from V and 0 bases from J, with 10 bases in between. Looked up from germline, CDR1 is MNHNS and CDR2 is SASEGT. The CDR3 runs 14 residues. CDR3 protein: CASSRDSSNYGYTF. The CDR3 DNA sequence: TGTGCCAGCAGTCGAGACAGCTCTAACTATGGCTACACCTTC.

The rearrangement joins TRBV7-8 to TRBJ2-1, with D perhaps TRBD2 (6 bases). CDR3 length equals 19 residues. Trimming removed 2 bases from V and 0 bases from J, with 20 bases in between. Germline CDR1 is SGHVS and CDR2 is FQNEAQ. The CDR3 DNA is TGTGCCAGCAGCTTAACCCAACTTCAGCGGGTTCGCTCCTACAATGAGCAGTTCTTC. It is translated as CASSLTQLQRVRSYNEQFF. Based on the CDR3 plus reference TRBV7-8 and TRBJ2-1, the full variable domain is GAGVSQSPRYKVAKRGQDVALRCDPISGHVSLFWYQQALGQGPEFLTYFQNEAQLDKSGLPSDRFFAERPEGSVSTLKIQRTQQEDSAVYLCASSLTQLQRVRSYNEQFFGPGTRLTVL.

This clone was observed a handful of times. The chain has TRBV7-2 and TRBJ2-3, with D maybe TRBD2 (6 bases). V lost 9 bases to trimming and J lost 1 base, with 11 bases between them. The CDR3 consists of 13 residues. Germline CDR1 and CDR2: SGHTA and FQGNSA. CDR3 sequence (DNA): TGTGCCAGTTCCGGGGAGGGCACAGATACGCAGTATTTT. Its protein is CASSGEGTDTQYF.

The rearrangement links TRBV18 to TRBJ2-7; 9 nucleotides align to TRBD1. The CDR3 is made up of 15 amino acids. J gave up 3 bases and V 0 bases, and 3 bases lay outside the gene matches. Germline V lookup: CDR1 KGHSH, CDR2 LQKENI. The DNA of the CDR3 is TGTGCCAGCTCACCACCCGGGACAGGGCTCTACGAGCAGTACTTC. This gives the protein CASSPPGTGLYEQYF.

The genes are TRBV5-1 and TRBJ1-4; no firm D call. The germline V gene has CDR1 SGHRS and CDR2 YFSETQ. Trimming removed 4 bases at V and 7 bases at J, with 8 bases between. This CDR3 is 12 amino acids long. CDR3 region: CASSTEGEKLFF. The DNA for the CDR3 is TGCGCCAGCAGCACCGAGGGTGAAAAACTGTTTTTT.

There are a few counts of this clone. DNA for the CDR3: TGTGCCAGCAGCTTAGGACACCTCAGAGCGCAGTATTTT. It translates to CASSLGHLRAQYF. This chain links TRBV7-2 with TRBJ2-3; no reliable D call. CDR3 length: 13 amino acids. Trimming cost V 1 base and J 10 bases, with 12 bases left between them. The germline CDR1 and CDR2 sequences are SGHTA and FQGNSA.

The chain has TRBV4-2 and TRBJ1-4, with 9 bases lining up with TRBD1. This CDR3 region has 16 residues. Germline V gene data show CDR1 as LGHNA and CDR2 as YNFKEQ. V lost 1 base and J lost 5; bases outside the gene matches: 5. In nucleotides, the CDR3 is TGTGCCAGCAGCCAAGCCAAAGGGACAGGGAATGAAAAACTGTTTTTT. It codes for CASSQAKGTGNEKLFF.

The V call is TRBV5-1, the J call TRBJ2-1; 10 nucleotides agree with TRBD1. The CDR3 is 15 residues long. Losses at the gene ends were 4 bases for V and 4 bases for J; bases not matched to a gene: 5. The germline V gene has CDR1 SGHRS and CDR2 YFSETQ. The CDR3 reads CASSGGQGNYNEQFF. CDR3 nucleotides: TGCGCCAGCAGCGGGGGACAGGGGAATTACAATGAGCAGTTCTTC.

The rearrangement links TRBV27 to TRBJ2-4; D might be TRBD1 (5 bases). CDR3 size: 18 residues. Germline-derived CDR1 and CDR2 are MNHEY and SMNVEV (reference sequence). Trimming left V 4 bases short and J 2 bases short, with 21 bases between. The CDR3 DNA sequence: TGTGCCAGCAGTTCCTCGCACAGGAAGGCCGAAACCAAAAACATTCAGTACTTC. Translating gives CASSSSHRKAETKNIQYF.

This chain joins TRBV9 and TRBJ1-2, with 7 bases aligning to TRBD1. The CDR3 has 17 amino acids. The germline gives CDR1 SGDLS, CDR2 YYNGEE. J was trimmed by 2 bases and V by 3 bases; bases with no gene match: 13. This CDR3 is CASSATRNRDSNYGYTF. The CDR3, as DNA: TGTGCCAGCAGCGCCACTAGGAACCGGGACAGCAACTATGGCTACACCTTC.

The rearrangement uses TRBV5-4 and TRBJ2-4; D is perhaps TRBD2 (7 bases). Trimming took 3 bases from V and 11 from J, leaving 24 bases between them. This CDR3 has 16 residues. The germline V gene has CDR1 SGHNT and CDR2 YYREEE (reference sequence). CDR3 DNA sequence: TGTGCCAGCAGCTACCAAAACCCGGCAGGGGCGGGGGTTCAGTACTTC. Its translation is CASSYQNPAGAGVQYF. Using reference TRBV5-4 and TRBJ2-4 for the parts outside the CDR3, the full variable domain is ETGVTQSPTHLIKTRGQQVTLRCSSQSGHNTVSWYQQALGQGPQFIFQYYREEENGRGNFPPRFSGLQFPNYSSELNVNALELDDSALYLCASSYQNPAGAGVQYFGAGTRLSVL.

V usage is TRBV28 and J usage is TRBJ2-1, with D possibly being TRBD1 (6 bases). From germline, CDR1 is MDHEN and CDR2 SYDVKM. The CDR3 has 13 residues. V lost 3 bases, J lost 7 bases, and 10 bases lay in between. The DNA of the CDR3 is TGTGCCAGCAGTTTTCACAGGGTAAATGAGCAGTTCTTC. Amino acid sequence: CASSFHRVNEQFF.

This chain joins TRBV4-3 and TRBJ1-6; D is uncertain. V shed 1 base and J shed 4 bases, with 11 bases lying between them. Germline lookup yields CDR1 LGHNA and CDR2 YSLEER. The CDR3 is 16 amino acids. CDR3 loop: CASSQGGGIYNSPLHF. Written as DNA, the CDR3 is TGCGCCAGCAGCCAAGGGGGAGGGATATATAATTCACCCCTCCACTTT.

The CDR3 is CASSPGTANEKLFF. The DNA for the CDR3 is TGTGCCAGCTCTCCCGGGACAGCTAATGAAAAACTGTTTTTT. The V call is TRBV18, the J call TRBJ1-4; 7 nucleotides agree with TRBD1. Germline V gene data show CDR1 as KGHSH and CDR2 as LQKENI. V shed 6 bases and J 3 bases; nucleotides not matched to a gene: 4. This CDR3 has 14 residues.

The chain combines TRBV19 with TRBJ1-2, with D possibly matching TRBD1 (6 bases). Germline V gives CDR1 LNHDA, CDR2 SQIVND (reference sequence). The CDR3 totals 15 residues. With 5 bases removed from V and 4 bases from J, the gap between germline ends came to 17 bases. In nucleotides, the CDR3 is TGTGCCAGTAGTTCCCCTAGGGACACAGTCTATGGCTACACCTTC. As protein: CASSSPRDTVYGYTF.

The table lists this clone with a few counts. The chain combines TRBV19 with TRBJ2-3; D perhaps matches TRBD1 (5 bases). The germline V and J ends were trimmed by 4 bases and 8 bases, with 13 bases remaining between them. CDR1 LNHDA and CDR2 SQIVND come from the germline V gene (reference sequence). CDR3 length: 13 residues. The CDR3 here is CASSKTDQSTQYF. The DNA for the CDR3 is TGTGCCAGTAGTAAGACAGACCAGAGTACGCAGTATTTT.

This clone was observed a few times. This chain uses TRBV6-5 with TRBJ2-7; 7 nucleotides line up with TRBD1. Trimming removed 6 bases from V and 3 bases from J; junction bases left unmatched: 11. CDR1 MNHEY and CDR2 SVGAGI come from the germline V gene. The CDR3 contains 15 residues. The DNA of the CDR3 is TGTGCCAGCAGGGTGTCCAGGGACAGCTACTACGAGCAGTACTTC. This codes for CASRVSRDSYYEQYF.

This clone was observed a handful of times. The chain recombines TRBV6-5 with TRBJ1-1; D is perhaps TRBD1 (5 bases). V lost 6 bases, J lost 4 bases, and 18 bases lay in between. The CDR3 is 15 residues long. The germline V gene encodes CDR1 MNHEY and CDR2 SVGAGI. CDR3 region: CASRERGGGITEAFF. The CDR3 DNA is TGTGCCAGCAGAGAAAGGGGTGGGGGGATCACTGAAGCTTTCTTT.